This entry lists 3 T cell receptor beta chains sequenced from one sample in a study of T cells in Graves' hyperthyroidism and ophthalmopathy. RNA transcripts gave rise to amplified TCR beta CDR3 regions. HTBI primers were used for first-round RT-PCR of the TCR CDR3. TCRdb re-called the multiplex PCR reads with MiXCR, one entry per CDR3 protein. Altogether about 360,000 distinct CDR3 sequences are present, roughly 13% being singletons, with the ten largest covering roughly 9.2%. What was sequenced was blood. These receptors all stem from a woman aged 18-35 years with Graves' hyperthyroidism.

This clonotype was seen many times. V usage is TRBV12-3 or TRBV12-4 and J usage is TRBJ1-2; TRBD1 might be the D (5 bases). Trimming removed 1 base from V and 4 bases from J, with 19 bases in between. The CDR3 is 17 amino acids. The chain's CDR3 is CASSLDFLRGRGYGYTF. CDR3 sequence (DNA): TGTGCCAGCAGTTTAGATTTCCTAAGGGGAAGGGGCTATGGCTACACCTTC.

The chain employs TRBV29-1 and TRBJ2-7; D is perhaps TRBD2 (6 bases). V was cut by 3 bases and J by 0 bases, with 9 bases left in between. CDR1 is SQVTM, CDR2 ANQGSEA, per germline. The CDR3 contains 13 residues. Here the CDR3 reads CSVEGGTSYEQYF. The CDR3 DNA reads as TGCAGCGTTGAGGGCGGGACCTCCTACGAGCAGTACTTC.

The chain links TRBV6-5 to TRBJ2-1; D is tentatively TRBD1 or TRBD2 (6 bases each). The CDR3 covers 15 residues. V shed 1 base and J shed 8 bases, with 15 bases lying between them. Germline-derived CDR1 and CDR2 are MNHEY and SVGAGI. CDR3 sequence (DNA): TGTGCCAGCAGTTACTTCGACATGGGGGGCCATGAGCAGTTCTTC. Translated: CASSYFDMGGHEQFF.